Shown below are 22 T cell receptor beta chains from a single sample sequenced in a study of immune cell composition in non-small cell lung cancer. TCRdb's copy holds only in-frame clones and misses some; the assay was immunoSEQ multiplex PCR. The sample gives 2,000 to 2,500 clones, over 70% of which show up once; 20% to 30% is in the top ten. Specimen: lung tumor tissue. These receptors originate from a human donor with non-small cell lung cancer.

This clone has only a few counts. The genes are TRBV4-3 and TRBJ1-2, with D possibly matching TRBD1 (6 bases). Between the trimmed V and J ends, which lost 0 bases and 2 bases, there was a span of 10 bases. The CDR3 contains 15 residues. CDR1 is LGHNA and CDR2 is YSLEER in the germline V gene. The CDR3 loop is CASSQDRTENYGYTF. The CDR3, as DNA: TGCGCCAGCAGCCAAGATCGGACAGAAAACTATGGCTACACCTTC.

This clone was detected only a few times. The rearrangement uses TRBV19 and TRBJ1-5; D perhaps matches TRBD1 (5 bases). Germline V lookup: CDR1 LNHDA, CDR2 SQIVND (reference sequence). V lost 7 bases and J lost 5, with 12 bases in between. There are 13 residues in the CDR3. The CDR3, as DNA: TGTGCCAGTACAGGGATAGGGTATCAGCCCCAGCATTTT. The encoded protein is CASTGIGYQPQHF.

This chain links TRBV7-9 with TRBJ1-2, with D maybe TRBD1 (6 bases). Germline V gene lookup returns CDR1 SEHNR and CDR2 FQNEAQ (reference sequence). V was clipped by 5 bases and J by 2 bases, with 18 bases between them. The CDR3 is 16 residues long. The CDR3 sequence: CASSALQGALNYGYTF. In nucleotides, the CDR3 is TGTGCCAGCAGCGCCTTACAGGGCGCCCTGAACTATGGCTACACCTTC.

The V call is TRBV15, the J call TRBJ2-1, with D maybe TRBD1 (7 bases). This CDR3 region has 15 residues. V was shortened by 0 bases and J by 15 bases, with 21 bases between the two germline ends. The germline V gene encodes CDR1 LNHNV and CDR2 YYDKDF (reference sequence). For the CDR3, the DNA is TGTGCCACCAGCAGAGAGTTAAGTGCCAGGGGGGAACGGTTCTTC. Protein: CATSRELSARGERFF.

V usage is TRBV30 and J usage is TRBJ2-3; 9 nucleotides line up with TRBD2. Looked up from germline, CDR1 is GTSNPN and CDR2 is SVGIG (reference sequence). Trimming took 4 bases from V and 2 from J; bases not matched to a gene: 4. This CDR3 is 14 amino acids long. CDR3 in DNA: TGTGCCTGGACTAGCGGGATTCACACAGATACGCAGTATTTT. Amino acid sequence: CAWTSGIHTDTQYF.

This clone was observed once. The chain employs TRBV5-1 and TRBJ1-2; D unclear. CDR1 is SGHRS and CDR2 is YFSETQ in the germline V gene. This CDR3 comprises 13 residues. V was pared by 4 bases and J by 0 bases, with 7 bases between. The CDR3 here is CASSTPTNYGYTF. The CDR3 DNA is TGCGCCAGCAGCACACCGACTAACTATGGCTACACCTTC. Looking up the rest from reference TRBV5-1 and TRBJ1-2 gives the full variable domain: KAGVTQTPRYLIKTRGQQVTLSCSPISGHRSVSWYQQTPGQGLQFLFEYFSETQRNKGNFPGRFSGRQFSNSRSEMNVSTLELGDSALYLCASSTPTNYGYTFGSGTRLTVV.

By share, this clone counts as large. This chain connects TRBV19 to TRBJ2-3, with a possible D match to TRBD2 (6 bases). The V gene's germline CDR1 is LNHDA and CDR2 SQIVND (reference sequence). This CDR3 has 15 residues. V lost 3 bases, J lost 0 bases, and 10 bases lay in between. This CDR3 reads CASSIVAGSTDTQYF. CDR3 coding DNA: TGTGCCAGTAGTATCGTGGCGGGAAGCACAGATACGCAGTATTTT.

The chain recombines TRBV4-2 with TRBJ1-2; D unresolved. The V gene's germline CDR1 is LGHNA and CDR2 YNFKEQ. This CDR3 comprises 15 residues. V lost 4 bases to trimming and J lost 8 bases, with 20 bases between them. The chain's CDR3 is CASSLSLSGVRGYTF. The CDR3 coding sequence is TGTGCCAGCAGCCTATCACTATCCGGGGTGAGAGGCTACACCTTC.

The V call is TRBV7-8, the J call TRBJ1-2; no firm D call. The germline CDR1 and CDR2 sequences are SGHVS and FQNEAQ. There are 13 residues in the CDR3. Between the trimmed V and J ends, which lost 0 bases and 6 bases, there was a span of 8 bases. The CDR3 DNA reads TGTGCCAGCAGCTTAGCCGCCGGGAATGGCTACACCTTC. It yields the protein CASSLAAGNGYTF.

This clone has more than one count but fewer than ten. This chain connects TRBV14 to TRBJ1-1; a weak D match, TRBD1 (6 bases). V lost 1 base to trimming and J lost 0 bases, with 9 bases between them. Germline V CDR1 and CDR2: SGHDN, FVKESK. This CDR3 spans 15 amino acids. The CDR3 reads CASSQAGALNTEAFF. For the CDR3, the DNA is TGTGCCAGCAGCCAAGCAGGGGCGTTGAACACTGAAGCTTTCTTT.

This clone has only a few counts. CDR3 loop: CASSAGRGQGHGYTF. DNA of the CDR3: TGTGCCAGCAGTGCAGGAAGAGGACAGGGACATGGCTACACCTTC. The chain carries TRBV6-1 and TRBJ1-2; 8 bases match TRBD1. This CDR3 is built from 15 residues. Germline loops: CDR1 MNHNS, CDR2 SASEGT. V was pared by 4 bases and J by 6 bases, with 10 bases of the junction left unmatched.

A remark on this clone: One end of the junction fails to match germline, which may point to a read error. The V call is TRBV6-6, the J call TRBJ2-2; 9 bases line up with TRBD1. Germline CDR1 reads MNHNY; CDR2 reads SVGAGI (reference sequence). The CDR3 has 16 amino acids. CDR3 amino acids: CASSNSGTGSGGELFF. The CDR3 DNA follows: TGTGCCAGCAGTAACTCGGGGACAGGGTCTGGCGGGGAGCTGTTTTTT.

V usage is TRBV11-1 and J usage is TRBJ2-3; TRBD1 matches 11 bases. V was pared by 6 bases and J by 3 bases, with 5 bases of the junction left unmatched. Looked up from germline, CDR1 is SGHAT and CDR2 is FQDESV (reference sequence). This CDR3 is built from 15 residues. Written as DNA, the CDR3 is TGTGCCAGCAGTGGGGACAGGGGGACAACAGATACGCAGTATTTT. It encodes CASSGDRGTTDTQYF.

This chain connects TRBV6-5 to TRBJ1-2; 10 nucleotides match TRBD1. Germline assignment: CDR1 MNHEY and CDR2 SVGAGI. The CDR3 covers 13 residues. V shed 7 bases and J 7 bases; nucleotides not matched to a gene: 6. The CDR3 loop is CASNGQGESGYTF. The DNA of the CDR3 is TGTGCCAGCAATGGACAGGGGGAAAGTGGCTACACCTTC.

CDR3 in amino acids: CAIRPGQGADEAFF. DNA of the CDR3: TGTGCCATCAGACCGGGACAGGGGGCAGATGAAGCTTTCTTT. The rearrangement uses TRBV10-3 and TRBJ1-1, with 12 bases identical to TRBD1. CDR3 length equals 14 residues. V lost 6 bases and J lost 7; bases outside the gene matches: 6. Germline-derived CDR1 and CDR2 are ENHRY and SYGVKD.

The genes are TRBV7-7 and TRBJ2-1; D possibly corresponds to TRBD2 (5 bases). The V end lost 4 bases, the J end lost 10 bases, and 17 bases lay between the germline ends. The germline V gene encodes CDR1 SSHAT and CDR2 FNYEAQ (reference sequence). This CDR3 has 14 amino acids. The CDR3 DNA reads as TGTGCCAGCAGCTCGAATCCGGGGATCAAAGAGCAGTTCTTC. It specifies CASSSNPGIKEQFF.

The rearrangement joins TRBV2 to TRBJ2-1; TRBD1 matches 9 bases. The CDR3 runs to 15 residues. Germline values: CDR1 SNHLY, CDR2 FYNNEI. Losses at the gene ends were 10 bases for V and 9 bases for J; bases not matched to a gene: 16. CDR3 residues: CATLILDRGEGEQFF. CDR3 in DNA: TGTGCCACCCTTATATTGGACAGGGGTGAAGGTGAGCAGTTCTTC.

The chain joins TRBV9 to TRBJ2-1, with 7 bases aligning to TRBD2. The CDR3 sequence is 14 residues long. Germline trimming cut 0 bases from V and 9 bases from J; bases unmatched to any gene: 6. The germline gives CDR1 SGDLS, CDR2 YYNGEE. The CDR3 spells CASSVAGGMGEQFF. CDR3 DNA: TGTGCCAGCAGCGTAGCCGGGGGGATGGGTGAGCAGTTCTTC.

This sequence joins TRBV4-2 and TRBJ1-2; 10 bases map to TRBD1. Germline CDR1 reads LGHNA; CDR2 reads YNFKEQ. This CDR3 has 17 residues. The J segment lost 7 bases and the V segment lost 5 bases, leaving 16 bases of the junction unmatched. The DNA of the CDR3 is TGTGCCAGCAGCTCGAAGATAGGGGGGGGACAGGGGTTTGGCTACACCTTC. This sequence encodes CASSSKIGGGQGFGYTF.

This rearrangement joins TRBV5-1 to TRBJ2-5; 10 bases are shared with TRBD1. With 7 bases clipped from V and 5 bases from J, the junction kept 2 bases outside the gene matches. CDR1 and CDR2 from the germline V gene are SGHRS and YFSETQ. The CDR3 sequence is 12 residues long. This chain's CDR3 is CASGTGVETQYF. As DNA, the CDR3 is TGCGCCAGCGGGACAGGGGTGGAGACCCAGTACTTC.

The chain carries TRBV11-3 and TRBJ2-1, with D tentatively TRBD2 (6 bases). The V end was cut by 1 base, the J end by 4 bases, with 11 bases between. CDR3 length equals 15 residues. CDR1 and CDR2 (germline): SGHNT, YENEEA. CDR3 bases: TGTGCCAGCAGCTTAGGCGGGGAGATATACAATGAGCAGTTCTTC. This translates into CASSLGGEIYNEQFF.

As regards this clone: This may arise from a read error, as a much more abundant clone is one base away. This sequence joins TRBV7-2 and TRBJ1-1, with 7 bases aligning to TRBD1. There are 14 residues in the CDR3. Germline-derived CDR1 and CDR2 are SGHTA and FQGNSA. Unmatched junction bases numbered 1, after V lost 3 bases and J lost 0 bases. This CDR3 reads CASSLTGMNTEAFF. DNA of the CDR3: TGTGCCAGCAGCTTGACAGGGATGAACACTGAAGCTTTCTTT.